The 18 T cell receptor beta chains presented below share a single source sample, sequenced in a study of CD8+ T cells in alopecia areata. cDNA reverse transcribed from extracted RNA served as the sequencing template. Profiling relied on immunoSEQ multiplex PCR, and the TCRdb table lists in-frame clones only, not all of them. This sample has around 150,000 clones, with roughly 60% found just once. The sequencing sample was made of CD8+ T cells sorted from blood. The origin of the receptors is a human donor in good health.

In its sample, this clone was seen a few times. This rearrangement joins TRBV29-1 to TRBJ1-1; possibly TRBD1 for D (6 bases). CDR1 is SQVTM and CDR2 is ANQGSEA in the germline V gene. This CDR3 contains 15 residues. V was pared by 2 bases and J by 1 base, with 14 bases between. CDR3: CSVEFMQGSNTEAFF. CDR3 bases: TGCAGCGTTGAATTCATGCAGGGGTCGAACACTGAAGCTTTCTTT.

The sample holds one count of this clone. The V and J genes are TRBV29-1 and TRBJ1-2; 7 nucleotides align to TRBD1. With 7 bases clipped from V and 0 bases from J, the junction kept 5 bases outside the gene matches. Germline V gene data show CDR1 as SQVTM and CDR2 as ANQGSEA. The CDR3 is made up of 13 amino acids. CDR3: CSAKTGTNYGYTF. The CDR3 DNA is TGCAGCGCCAAGACAGGGACTAACTATGGCTACACCTTC. Looking up the rest from reference TRBV29-1 and TRBJ1-2 gives the full variable domain: SAVISQKPSRDICQRGTSLTIQCQVDSQVTMMFWYRQQPGQSLTLIATANQGSEATYESGFVIDKFPISRPNLTFSTLTVSNMSPEDSSIYLCSAKTGTNYGYTFGSGTRLTVV.

This chain links TRBV29-1 with TRBJ1-2; 7 nucleotides align to TRBD1. V trimming: 5 bases; J trimming: 7 bases; junction bases outside the gene matches: 7. Germline CDR1 is SQVTM and CDR2 is ANQGSEA. The CDR3 spans 12 residues. CDR3 amino acids: CSVSDRDSGYTF. The CDR3 nucleotides are TGCAGCGTTTCCGACAGGGATAGTGGCTACACCTTC.

V and J are TRBV5-1 and TRBJ1-2; 10 positions match TRBD1. J lost 4 bases, V lost 4 bases, and 10 bases had no gene match. From germline, CDR1 is SGHRS and CDR2 YFSETQ. This CDR3 contains 16 residues. The CDR3 coding sequence is TGCGCCAGCAGCGACTCCCCGGGACAGGGGTTCTATGGCTACACCTTC. Protein: CASSDSPGQGFYGYTF.

This chain connects TRBV27 to TRBJ2-1; D is unclear. Between the trimmed V and J ends, which lost 9 bases and 5 bases, there was a span of 14 bases. Germline CDR1 and CDR2: MNHEY and SMNVEV (reference sequence). This CDR3 region has 13 residues. The DNA of the CDR3 is TGTGCCAGTAAGGAAGTGACGGACAATGAGCAGTTCTTC. This encodes CASKEVTDNEQFF.

The chain joins TRBV20-1 to TRBJ1-1; D unresolved. V dropped 3 bases and J dropped 7 bases, with 3 bases sitting between them. CDR1 is DFQATT and CDR2 is SNEGSKA in the germline V gene (reference sequence). This CDR3 has 9 residues. The CDR3 reads CSARSEAFF. CDR3 in DNA: TGCAGTGCTAGGAGTGAAGCTTTCTTT.

The genes are TRBV25-1 and TRBJ2-3; D possibly uses TRBD1 or TRBD2 (5 bases each). The germline V and J ends were trimmed by 5 bases and 6 bases, with 21 bases remaining between them. Germline V gene data show CDR1 as MGHDK and CDR2 as SYGVNS. This CDR3 contains 16 residues. The CDR3 sequence is CASSPGWGPSEDTQYF. CDR3 coding DNA: TGTGCCAGCAGTCCTGGTTGGGGACCCTCAGAGGATACGCAGTATTTT.

V and J are TRBV5-6 and TRBJ2-7, with D possibly matching TRBD1 (5 bases). This CDR3 is 12 amino acids long. Between the trimmed V and J ends, which lost 0 bases and 6 bases, there was a span of 7 bases. The germline V gene encodes CDR1 SGHDT and CDR2 YYEEEE. CDR3 in DNA: TGTGCCAGCAGCTTGGCCCAGGGCGAGCAGTACTTC. Encoded protein: CASSLAQGEQYF.

The chain carries TRBV2 and TRBJ1-5; D is undetermined. With 6 bases removed from V and 10 bases from J, the gap between germline ends came to 16 bases. Germline-derived CDR1 and CDR2 are SNHLY and FYNNEI. This CDR3 has 13 amino acids. The DNA of the CDR3 is TGTGCCAGCAGAGAACGGACCAGATCACCCCAGCATTTT. Protein sequence: CASRERTRSPQHF.

This clone was recorded a few times. The rearrangement links TRBV15 to TRBJ1-2, with a possible D match to TRBD1 (6 bases). Germline assignment: CDR1 LNHNV and CDR2 YYDKDF (reference sequence). Deletions cut 0 bases from V and 7 bases from J, with 18 bases between. This CDR3 contains 16 residues. DNA for the CDR3: TGTGCCACCAGCAGAGATACCAGGGGCGCGGGACTTGGCTACACCTTC. As protein: CATSRDTRGAGLGYTF.

This chain joins TRBV11-2 and TRBJ2-1, with no clear D. Germline V gives CDR1 SGHAT, CDR2 FQNNGV. Trimming took 1 base from V and 8 from J, leaving 9 bases between them. This CDR3 spans 13 amino acids. For the CDR3, the DNA is TGTGCCAGCAGCTTAGTACCGTCGGATGAGCAGTTCTTC. It specifies CASSLVPSDEQFF.

This chain joins TRBV7-3 and TRBJ2-1, with 8 bases aligning to TRBD2. The junction had 2 bases not matched to a gene; V was cut back by 4 bases and J by 6 bases. The CDR3 totals 13 residues. Germline CDR1 reads SGHTA; CDR2 reads FQGTGA. CDR3 amino acids: CASSSGTSNEQFF. CDR3 nucleotides: TGTGCCAGCAGCTCAGGGACTAGCAATGAGCAGTTCTTC.

The J gene is TRBJ2-7, the V gene TRBV2; D is possibly TRBD2 (6 bases). The length of the CDR3 is 12 residues. Germline V gene lookup returns CDR1 SNHLY and CDR2 FYNNEI. V shed 6 bases and J shed 7 bases, with 13 bases lying between them. The CDR3 loop reads CASREGLREQYF. CDR3 DNA: TGTGCCAGCAGGGAGGGCCTCAGAGAGCAGTACTTC.

Of note for this clone: The junction and the germline gene differ at one end; a read error may be behind it. This same CDR3 is encoded by further DNA sequences in the sample. This rearrangement joins TRBV11-2 to TRBJ2-5; the D is unclear. CDR3 length: 12 amino acids. Germline CDR1 SGHAT, CDR2 FQNNGV. The CDR3 nucleotides read TGTGCCAGCAGTTTAGGACGGGAGACCCAGTACTTC. Translating gives CASSLGRETQYF.

The rearrangement joins TRBV15 to TRBJ2-3; no firm D call. CDR1 LNHNV and CDR2 YYDKDF come from the germline V gene (reference sequence). The CDR3 extends over 15 amino acids. The V and J ends lost 0 bases and 2 bases respectively, with 9 bases between them. CDR3 DNA sequence: TGTGCCACCAGCAGAGATCGTCCATTCACAGATACGCAGTATTTT. Translated, it gives CATSRDRPFTDTQYF.

The CDR3 coding sequence is TGCGCCAGCAGCCAAGACTATGACACTAGCGGGAGGACCTACGAGCAGTACTTC. Protein: CASSQDYDTSGRTYEQYF. V is TRBV4-1 and J is TRBJ2-7; 12 bases agree with TRBD2. This CDR3 has 18 residues. Germline trimming cut 0 bases from V and 2 bases from J; bases unmatched to any gene: 8. Germline CDR1 and CDR2: MGHRA and YSYEKL.

The chain is built from TRBV29-1 and TRBJ2-7; D unresolved. The V end was cut by 4 bases, the J end by 4 bases, with 8 bases between. This CDR3 is 11 amino acids long. The germline CDR1 and CDR2 sequences are SQVTM and ANQGSEA. The CDR3 is CSVGLDYEQYF. Written as DNA, the CDR3 is TGCAGCGTTGGGCTGGATTACGAGCAGTACTTC.

This chain connects TRBV7-8 to TRBJ2-7; 7 bases align to TRBD2. CDR3 length equals 14 residues. Per the germline V gene, CDR1 is SGHVS and CDR2 is FQNEAQ. V lost 1 base to trimming and J lost 4 bases; unmatched junction nucleotides: 4. In DNA, the CDR3 is TGTGCCAGCAGCTTAGGGAGCGGGATTTACGAGCAGTACTTC. Its protein product is CASSLGSGIYEQYF.